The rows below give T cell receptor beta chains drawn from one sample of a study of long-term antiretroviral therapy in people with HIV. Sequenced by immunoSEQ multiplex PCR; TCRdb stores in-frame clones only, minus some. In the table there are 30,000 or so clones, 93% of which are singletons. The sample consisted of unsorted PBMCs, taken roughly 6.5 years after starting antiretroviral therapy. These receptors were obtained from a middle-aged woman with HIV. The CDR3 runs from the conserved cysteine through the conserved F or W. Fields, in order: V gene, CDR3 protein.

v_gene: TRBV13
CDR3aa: CASSRVGLQETQYF

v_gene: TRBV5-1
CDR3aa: CASSLEAPTEAFF

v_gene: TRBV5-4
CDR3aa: CASSPGGRTGAVYGYTF

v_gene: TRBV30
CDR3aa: CAWTGGSKAKNIQYF

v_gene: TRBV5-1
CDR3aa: CASSLGGDEQYF

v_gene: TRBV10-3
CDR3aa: CAISDRGGAGVEQYF

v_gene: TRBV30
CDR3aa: CAWSVTYGYTF

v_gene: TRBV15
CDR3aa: CATFDRGQGARGYTF

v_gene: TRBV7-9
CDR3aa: CASSLTQANYGYTF

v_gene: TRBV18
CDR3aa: CASSPGRGVTYEQYF

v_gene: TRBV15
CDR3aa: CATSRDRKYKNGYTF

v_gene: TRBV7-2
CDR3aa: CASSLARASGGQKETQYF

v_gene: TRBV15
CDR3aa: CATSRGDRDPYEQYF

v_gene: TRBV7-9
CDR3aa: CASSTTGGSGNTIYF

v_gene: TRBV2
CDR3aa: CASNRNRASNEKLFF

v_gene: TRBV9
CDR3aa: CASSVDPRRGWDTEAFF

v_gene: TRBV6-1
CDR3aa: CASSERGSTDTQYF

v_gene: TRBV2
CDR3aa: CASSELGLEGETQYF

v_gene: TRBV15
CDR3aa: CATSRGGEGDTEAFF

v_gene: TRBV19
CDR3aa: CASSMIPGSANTEAFF

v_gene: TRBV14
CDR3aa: CASSQLRDRGREGYTF

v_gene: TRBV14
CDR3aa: CASSQALAGTDTQYF

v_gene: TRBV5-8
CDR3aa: CASSSVLSYEQYF

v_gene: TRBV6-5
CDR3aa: CASSTGAETQYF

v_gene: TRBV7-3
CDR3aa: CASSLKGSRWGSRQETQYF

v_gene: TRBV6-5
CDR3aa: CASNTGRGLTEAFF

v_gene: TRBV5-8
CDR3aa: CASSLHRGPTDTQYF

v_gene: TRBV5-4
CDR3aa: CASSPGTNSNQPQHF

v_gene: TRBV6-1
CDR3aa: CASETGIGAKNIQYF